This T cell receptor (beta chain) was recovered during a study of Ad26.COV2.S vaccination and SARS-CoV-2 variants. Study-wide background: Into the muscle, Ad26.COV2.S was dosed once or twice, 56 days apart. The study's findings and limits: Higher spike-specific TCR breadth was found in vaccine recipients than in placebo recipients. In TCR breadth and depth analyses, total T cell responses may have been underestimated.

This CDR3 is 15 amino acids long. Germline CDR1 SGHVS, CDR2 FQNEAQ. Trimming took 5 bases from V and 1 from J, leaving 11 bases between them. Assay used: immunoSEQ multiplex PCR; TCRdb lists only in-frame clones, some missing. This table has hundreds of thousands of clones, roughly 90% appearing once. On this clone: Its specificity is unknown.

The treatment was: some 19 received Ad26.COV2.S at low or high dose, single or two shots; about five received placebo; per-sample allocation not given. Sampling was performed 63 days after the first vaccine or placebo injection. It was an adult aged 18-55 years in Boston who was the donor. Sample: peripheral blood, taken in a trial of Ad26.COV2.S vaccine versus placebo. The gene calls are TRBV7-8 and TRBJ2-2; D call uncertain. The source of this sequence is a person aged 18-65 years who received the Ad26.COV2.S COVID-19 vaccine or a placebo. The CDR3 DNA sequence: TGTGCCAGCAGCCTAAGGACCCAGAACACCGGGGAGCTGTTTTTT. It encodes CASSLRTQNTGELFF.